This TCR beta chain came from a study of T cells in Graves' hyperthyroidism and ophthalmopathy. The study, taken as a whole, reports: The blood repertoire included most of the expanded thyroid clonotypes above 0.001.

Germline V gene data show CDR1 as LNHDA and CDR2 as SQIVND (reference sequence). J lost 6 bases, V lost 6 bases, and 8 bases had no gene match. The CDR3 has 16 residues. Clinicians diagnosed patients from clinical symptoms, serum thyroxine and TRAb, thyroid ultrasound and orbital computed tomography. Out of approximately 9.9 ml of fresh peripheral blood came the PBMCs. RNA transcripts yielded amplified TCR beta CDR3 regions. HTBI primers drove first-round RT-PCR of the TCR CDR3. TCRdb analysed the multiplex PCR reads with MiXCR anew, one entry per CDR3 protein. The data show around 340,000 distinct CDR3 sequences, 17% seen once. The table lists this clonotype with many counts. Its antigen is still unknown.

This receptor was obtained from a woman aged 30 to 39 with Graves' hyperthyroidism that later progressed to Graves' ophthalmopathy. The V and J genes are TRBV19 and TRBJ1-4, with 12 positions matching TRBD1. What was sequenced was blood. This chain's CDR3 is CASRMGQGAFDEKLFF. In DNA form, the CDR3 reads TGTGCCAGTAGAATGGGACAGGGGGCCTTTGATGAAAAACTGTTTTTT.